Presented here are 15 T cell receptor beta chains from one specimen sequenced in a study of cytomegalovirus exposure and HLA in healthy donors. PCR was performed using 60 Vbeta and 13 Jbeta primers. Sequenced by immunoSEQ multiplex PCR; TCRdb stores in-frame clones only, minus some. Of approximately 80,000 clones in the sample, over 65% were seen once. Sequenced sample: PBMCs. The receptors here all came from a man under 40 in good health and CMV-seropositive.

The chain employs TRBV4-1 and TRBJ1-2; the D gene is possibly TRBD1 (6 bases). The V and J ends lost 1 base and 5 bases respectively, with 14 bases between them. CDR3 length: 15 amino acids. Germline loops: CDR1 MGHRA, CDR2 YSYEKL. As DNA, the CDR3 is TGCGCCAGCAGCCAAGTGGCCCTCAGGGGTTATGGCTACACCTTC. Translation gives CASSQVALRGYGYTF.

This rearrangement joins TRBV18 to TRBJ2-5, with D perhaps matching TRBD1 (5 bases). The germline V gene encodes CDR1 KGHSH and CDR2 LQKENI. V lost 5 bases to trimming and J lost 2 bases, with 18 bases between them. The CDR3 contains 16 residues. This CDR3 reads CASSSKGPVRQETQYF. The CDR3 coding sequence is TGTGCCAGCTCATCGAAGGGGCCAGTAAGACAAGAGACCCAGTACTTC.

J is TRBJ1-1 and V is TRBV4-2; 7 bases map to TRBD1. The CDR3 has 14 amino acids. Trimming took 4 bases from V and 2 from J; bases not matched to a gene: 4. The germline V gene has CDR1 LGHNA and CDR2 YNFKEQ. The CDR3 bases are TGTGCCAGCAGCCCGGGACAGATCAACACTGAAGCTTTCTTT. Protein: CASSPGQINTEAFF.

The chain couples TRBV4-1 to TRBJ1-5; weak D call: TRBD1 (6 bases). From germline, CDR1 is MGHRA and CDR2 YSYEKL. The CDR3 totals 15 residues. V gave up 3 bases and J gave up 1 base, with 10 bases separating them. The CDR3 sequence is CASSQDRSSNQPQHF. In DNA form, the CDR3 reads TGCGCCAGCAGCCAGGACAGATCGAGCAATCAGCCCCAGCATTTT.

In DNA form, the CDR3 reads TGTGCCAGCAGTAATCCGGGACAGGGAATAGAGACCCAGTACTTC. It specifies CASSNPGQGIETQYF. The V and J genes are TRBV6-6 and TRBJ2-5; 9 bases agree with TRBD1. The CDR3 consists of 15 residues. The V and J ends lost 5 bases and 4 bases, in that order; junction bases with no gene match: 8. Germline V gene lookup returns CDR1 MNHNY and CDR2 SVGAGI (reference sequence).

A remark on this clone: Other nucleotide sequences in the sample specify the same CDR3. V is TRBV5-1 and J is TRBJ2-1; 11 positions agree with TRBD2. Germline V gives CDR1 SGHRS, CDR2 YFSETQ. The V segment lost 1 base and the J segment 0 bases; nucleotides outside the gene matches: 0. The CDR3 contains 16 residues. CDR3 residues: CASSLTSGSSYNEQFF. DNA for the CDR3: TGCGCCAGCAGCTTGACTAGCGGGAGCTCCTACAATGAGCAGTTCTTC.

The chain carries TRBV10-3 and TRBJ2-5, with 12 bases that match TRBD1. Trimming removed 2 bases from V and 5 bases from J; junction bases left unmatched: 12. The CDR3 has 18 amino acids. Germline CDR1 reads ENHRY; CDR2 reads SYGVKD. In DNA form, the CDR3 reads TGTGCCATCAGTGAGCCAGGGACAGGGGGCCTAAAGTTTGAGACCCAGTACTTC. Protein: CAISEPGTGGLKFETQYF.

This sequence joins TRBV7-7 and TRBJ1-3, with TRBD1 identical over 7 bases. Germline CDR1 and CDR2: SSHAT and FNYEAQ (reference sequence). CDR3 length equals 14 residues. Losses at the gene ends were 5 bases for V and 4 bases for J; bases not matched to a gene: 5. The CDR3 is CASSPTGDGNTIYF. Here the CDR3 DNA reads TGTGCCAGCAGCCCCACAGGGGACGGAAACACCATATATTTT.

The chain has TRBV2 and TRBJ2-5; D gene ambiguous. CDR1 and CDR2 from the germline V gene are SNHLY and FYNNEI. CDR3 size: 12 residues. Trimming removed 6 bases from V and 0 bases from J, with 5 bases in between. CDR3 sequence reads: CASRPDQETQYF. DNA for the CDR3: TGTGCCAGCAGGCCGGACCAAGAGACCCAGTACTTC.

This clone was observed a handful of times. The chain couples TRBV13 to TRBJ1-2; TRBD1 matches at 7 bases. The J segment lost 2 bases and the V segment lost 5 bases, leaving 2 bases of the junction unmatched. The CDR3 loop spans 13 amino acids. Germline assignment: CDR1 PRHDT and CDR2 FYEKMQ (reference sequence). CDR3 residues: CASSGQVNYGYTF. CDR3 nucleotide sequence: TGTGCCAGCAGCGGACAGGTGAACTATGGCTACACCTTC. The whole variable domain, filled in from reference TRBV13 and TRBJ1-2, reads AAGVIQSPRHLIKEKRETATLKCYPIPRHDTVYWYQQGPGQDPQFLISFYEKMQSDKGSIPDRFSAQQFSDYHSELNMSSLELGDSALYFCASSGQVNYGYTFGSGTRLTVV.

The V and J genes are TRBV6-5 and TRBJ1-1, with D tentatively TRBD1 (5 bases). The CDR3 runs 15 residues. Germline CDR1 reads MNHEY; CDR2 reads SVGAGI. The V gene lost 2 bases and the J gene lost 3 bases, with 13 bases spanning the gap. CDR3 residues: CASSYVTGYYTEAFF. CDR3 DNA sequence: TGTGCCAGCAGTTACGTTACAGGTTATTACACTGAAGCTTTCTTT.

CDR3 region: CASSIATGWDTDTQYF. Here the CDR3 DNA reads TGTGCCAGTAGTATTGCGACAGGTTGGGACACAGATACGCAGTATTTT. The chain has TRBV19 and TRBJ2-3; weak D call: TRBD1 (6 bases). CDR1 and CDR2 from the germline V gene are LNHDA and SQIVND (reference sequence). The CDR3 runs 16 residues. V dropped 3 bases and J dropped 2 bases, with 15 bases sitting between them. The full variable domain, with the rest looked up from reference TRBV19 and TRBJ2-3, is DGGITQSPKYLFRKEGQNVTLSCEQNLNHDAMYWYRQDPGQGLRLIYYSQIVNDFQKGDIAEGYSVSREKKESFPLTVTSAQKNPTAFYLCASSIATGWDTDTQYFGPGTRLTVL.

The chain has TRBV19 and TRBJ1-5; no clear D. V dropped 3 bases and J dropped 2 bases, with 11 bases sitting between them. Germline CDR1 reads LNHDA; CDR2 reads SQIVND (reference sequence). The CDR3 loop spans 15 amino acids. The CDR3 protein is CASSIPGFGNQPQHF. As DNA, the CDR3 is TGTGCCAGTAGTATCCCGGGTTTTGGCAATCAGCCCCAGCATTTT. Supplemented by reference TRBV19 and TRBJ1-5, the full variable domain reads DGGITQSPKYLFRKEGQNVTLSCEQNLNHDAMYWYRQDPGQGLRLIYYSQIVNDFQKGDIAEGYSVSREKKESFPLTVTSAQKNPTAFYLCASSIPGFGNQPQHFGDGTRLSIL.

This clone has only a few counts. The chain is built from TRBV5-4 and TRBJ1-1; TRBD1 might be the D (5 bases). Trimming cost V 0 bases and J 5 bases, with 8 bases left between them. Germline assignment: CDR1 SGHNT and CDR2 YYREEE (reference sequence). There are 13 residues in the CDR3. The CDR3 region is CASSLDGGTEAFF. The CDR3 DNA reads TGTGCCAGCAGCTTGGATGGGGGGACTGAAGCTTTCTTT.

The chain carries TRBV27 and TRBJ1-2; possibly TRBD1 for D (6 bases). The CDR3 loop spans 12 amino acids. Trimming stripped 6 bases from V and 4 bases from J, with 9 bases between. The germline V gene has CDR1 MNHEY and CDR2 SMNVEV (reference sequence). CDR3: CASRGQLYGYTF. The CDR3 coding sequence is TGTGCCAGCAGAGGACAGCTCTATGGCTACACCTTC.